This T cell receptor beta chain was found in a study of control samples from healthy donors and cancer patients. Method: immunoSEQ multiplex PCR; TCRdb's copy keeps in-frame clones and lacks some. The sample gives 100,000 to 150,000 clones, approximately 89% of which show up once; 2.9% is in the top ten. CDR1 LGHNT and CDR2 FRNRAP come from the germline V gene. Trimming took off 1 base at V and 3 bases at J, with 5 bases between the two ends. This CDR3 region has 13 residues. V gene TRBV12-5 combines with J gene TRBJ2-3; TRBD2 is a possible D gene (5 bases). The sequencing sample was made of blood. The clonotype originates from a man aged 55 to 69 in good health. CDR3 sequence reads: CASGLGGTDTQYF. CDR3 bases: TGTGCTAGTGGTTTGGGAGGGACAGATACGCAGTATTTT.